These 12 T cell receptor beta chains came from one sample sequenced in a study of human T cells and chemical hapten exposure. TCRdb passed the RACE reads through MiXCR, listing each CDR3 protein once. This table holds around 71,000 distinct CDR3 sequences, approximately 9.8% found once. The time point was: patch test 1, 2 weeks after DPC sensitization. Treatment noted: therapeutic diphenylcyclopropenone sensitization with weekly scalp DPC. The sample was whole blood, taken in connection with sensitization to the hapten diphenylcyclopropenone (DPC). The receptors come from a woman aged 40 to 50 with alopecia areata. Some clones in this sample may be carry-over from other donors' samples.

This clonotype was observed at least ten times. J is TRBJ1-5 and V is TRBV7-2, with D unclear. Trimming cost V 5 bases and J 7 bases, with 9 bases left between them. The CDR3 loop spans 12 amino acids. Germline V gene sequence: CDR1 SGHTA, CDR2 FQGNSA. CDR3: CASSPRGQPQHF. Here the CDR3 DNA reads TGTGCCAGCAGCCCCCGAGGGCAGCCCCAGCATTTT.

This clonotype was seen repeatedly, ten times or more. CDR3 nucleotide sequence: TGCGCCAGCAGCCAAGACCGGTCCTATGGCTACACCTTC. Its protein product is CASSQDRSYGYTF. This chain uses TRBV4-1 with TRBJ1-2; D not certain. The germline V gene encodes CDR1 MGHRA and CDR2 YSYEKL. Between the trimmed V and J ends, which lost 0 bases and 4 bases, there was a span of 6 bases. The length of the CDR3 is 13 residues.

A word on this clonotype: The conserved closing phenylalanine or tryptophan is absent in this CDR3, likely reflecting a read error. J is TRBJ2-1 and V is TRBV3-1; D remains ambiguous. The V and J ends lost 3 bases and 0 bases respectively, with 12 bases between them. This CDR3 region has 16 residues. Germline values: CDR1 LGHDT, CDR2 YNNKEL (reference sequence). The CDR3 bases are TGTGCCAGCAGCCACGATCCTCGTGGCTCCTACAATGAGCAGTTCTCC. It encodes CASSHDPRGSYNEQFS.

This clonotype was seen ten or more times. Here the CDR3 DNA reads TGTGCCAGCAGTTACGCAGGGGTAGAGACCCAGTACTTC. It translates to CASSYAGVETQYF. The chain carries TRBV6-2 or TRBV6-3 and TRBJ2-5, with a possible D match to TRBD1 (6 bases). The germline V gene has CDR1 MNHEY and CDR2 SVGEGT. The length of the CDR3 is 13 residues. The V end was cut by 2 bases, the J end by 4 bases, with 8 bases between.

This clonotype was observed many times. The V and J genes are TRBV12-3 or TRBV12-4 and TRBJ2-7; 10 bases line up with TRBD1. J lost 4 bases, V lost 4 bases, and 4 bases had no gene match. The CDR3 is made up of 14 amino acids. The CDR3 nucleotides are TGTGCCAGCAGTTGGGGGACAGGGGATTACGAGCAGTACTTC. It codes for CASSWGTGDYEQYF.

The V call is TRBV11-2, the J call TRBJ1-2, with D tentatively TRBD1 (6 bases). This CDR3 is built from 13 residues. V was pared by 5 bases and J by 8 bases, with 15 bases between. In germline, CDR1 is SGHAT, CDR2 FQNNGV. The CDR3 nucleotides read TGTGCCAGCAGCCAATCTACGGGGGCAGGCTACACCTTC. Its protein is CASSQSTGAGYTF.

This clonotype was seen more than once but under ten times. The J gene is TRBJ1-4, the V gene TRBV28, with 9 bases fitting TRBD1. V lost 4 bases and J lost 7; bases outside the gene matches: 4. The CDR3 runs 14 residues. The germline V gene encodes CDR1 MDHEN and CDR2 SYDVKM. CDR3 sequence: CASSSDRGFEKLFF. In nucleotides, the CDR3 is TGTGCCAGCAGTTCGGACAGGGGATTTGAAAAACTGTTTTTT. Supplemented by reference TRBV28 and TRBJ1-4, the full variable domain reads DVKVTQSSRYLVKRTGEKVFLECVQDMDHENMFWYRQDPGLGLRLIYFSYDVKMKEKGDIPEGYSVSREKKERFSLILESASTNQTSMYLCASSSDRGFEKLFFGSGTQLSVL.

Ten or more counts support this clonotype. The chain combines TRBV28 with TRBJ2-2; D unresolved. Germline loops: CDR1 MDHEN, CDR2 SYDVKM. Trimming took 8 bases from V and 6 from J, leaving 13 bases between them. The CDR3 extends over 13 amino acids. DNA for the CDR3: TGTGCCAGCCATCCCCGGGTAGCCGGGGAGCTGTTTTTT. Amino acids: CASHPRVAGELFF.

There are many counts of this clonotype. This chain joins TRBV12-3 or TRBV12-4 and TRBJ2-5, with a weak D call TRBD1 (6 bases). Trimming left V 3 bases short and J 2 bases short, with 13 bases between. CDR3 length equals 15 residues. The DNA of the CDR3 is TGTGCCAGCAGTTTTCTTGCCGGACAGCAAGAGACCCAGTACTTC. Its translation: CASSFLAGQQETQYF.

The gene calls are TRBV27 and TRBJ1-4; D unclear. Germline V gene data show CDR1 as MNHEY and CDR2 as SMNVEV (reference sequence). Trimming stripped 6 bases from V and 0 bases from J, with 11 bases between. The CDR3 loop spans 15 amino acids. CDR3 sequence: CASSVRVATNEKLFF. The CDR3 DNA is TGTGCCAGCAGCGTCAGAGTTGCAACTAATGAAAAACTGTTTTTT.

The CDR3 DNA reads as TGTGCCAGCAGCTTAAGGGGAAAGTGGAACACCGGGGAGCTGTTTTTT. It translates to CASSLRGKWNTGELFF. The V and J genes are TRBV7-8 and TRBJ2-2; weak D call: TRBD1 (5 bases). The V gene's germline CDR1 is SGHVS and CDR2 FQNEAQ. Trimming took 2 bases from V and 1 from J, leaving 11 bases between them. The CDR3 runs to 16 residues.

The V and J genes are TRBV5-1 and TRBJ2-7; the match to TRBD2 covers 7 bases. The J segment lost 2 bases and the V segment lost 5 bases, leaving 7 bases of the junction unmatched. The CDR3 sequence is 14 residues long. The V gene's germline CDR1 is SGHRS and CDR2 YFSETQ. CDR3 amino acids: CASSFGGTTYEQYF. CDR3 sequence (DNA): TGCGCCAGCAGTTTCGGGGGGACCACCTACGAGCAGTACTTC.